This TCR beta chain was sequenced for a study of blood T cell repertoires in COVID-19. As for the study in general: Researchers got acute and convalescent COVID-19 samples from the United States, Italy and Spain.

Trimming shortened V by 6 bases and J by 4 bases, and 13 bases separated the two germline ends. The CDR3 is made up of 15 amino acids. Germline V CDR1 and CDR2: SNHLY, FYNNEI. Only in-frame clones appear in the TCRdb table, and some are missing; sequencing was by immunoSEQ multiplex PCR. The repertoire holds about 110,000 clones, 88% seen once, with less than 2.5% in the top ten. Sequenced material: peripheral blood. This TCR derives from a human donor in a cohort sampled during active COVID-19. This chain joins TRBV2 and TRBJ1-6; perhaps TRBD1 as D (6 bases). The CDR3 spells CASSHRDLYNSPLHF. The CDR3 DNA is TGTGCCAGCAGCCACAGGGATCTTTATAATTCACCCCTCCACTTT.